The rows below give T cell receptor beta chains drawn from one sample of a study of blood T cell repertoires in COVID-19. TCRdb's copy holds only in-frame clones and misses some; the assay was immunoSEQ multiplex PCR. The table lists just over 300,000 clones, about nine tenths of them singletons. The sequenced sample was PBMCs or T cells enriched from blood (not recorded which). The source of these receptors is a woman aged 40 to 55 who had recovered from COVID-19. CDR3s include the opening cysteine and the closing phenylalanine or tryptophan. Fields, in order: D gene, J gene, V gene, clone size, CDR3 DNA, CDR3 protein. D genes are given only for firm matches. Clone size is stated in some rows and not others, as once, few, many or a class when expanded.

d_call: TRBD2
j_call: TRBJ2-1
v_call: TRBV24-1
clone_size: once
cdr3_nt: TGTGCCACCAGTGGAGGGAAAGGCGGGAGCTCCTACAATGAGCAGTTCTTC
cdr3_aa: CATSGGKGGSSYNEQFF

d_call: -
j_call: TRBJ1-1
v_call: TRBV28
clone_size: -
cdr3_nt: TGTGCCGCGAGAGGGGGGGGTTTCTTT
cdr3_aa: CAARGGGFF

d_call: TRBD1
j_call: TRBJ1-1
v_call: TRBV19
clone_size: -
cdr3_nt: TGTGCCAGTAGTATTGCTGGGACAGTCTCCTACAACACTGAAGCTTTCTTT
cdr3_aa: CASSIAGTVSYNTEAFF

d_call: TRBD2
j_call: TRBJ2-1
v_call: TRBV7-9
clone_size: -
cdr3_nt: TGTGCCAGCAGCGTGACTAGCGACCCAACCTACAATGAGCAGTTCTTC
cdr3_aa: CASSVTSDPTYNEQFF

d_call: TRBD1
j_call: TRBJ1-1
v_call: TRBV27
clone_size: once
cdr3_nt: TGTGCCAGCAGTTCAACCCGACAGGGGGCGAACACTGAAGCTTTCTTT
cdr3_aa: CASSSTRQGANTEAFF

d_call: TRBD2
j_call: TRBJ2-1
v_call: TRBV19
clone_size: -
cdr3_nt: TGTGCCAGCGGTTTAGCGGGAACGTGGGATGAGCAGTTCTTC
cdr3_aa: CASGLAGTWDEQFF

d_call: TRBD2
j_call: TRBJ2-7
v_call: TRBV6-5
clone_size: once
cdr3_nt: TGTGCCAGCAACCTAGGGAGGGACCCCTACGAGCAGTACTTC
cdr3_aa: CASNLGRDPYEQYF

d_call: TRBD1
j_call: TRBJ2-1
v_call: TRBV7-3
clone_size: -
cdr3_nt: TGTGCCAGCAGCTTAATGGACAGGTTGGGTGAGCAGTTCTTC
cdr3_aa: CASSLMDRLGEQFF

d_call: TRBD2
j_call: TRBJ2-1
v_call: TRBV4-3
clone_size: -
cdr3_nt: TGCGCCAGCAGCCAAGATTACACGGGAGGCGCCTACAATGAGCAGTTCTTC
cdr3_aa: CASSQDYTGGAYNEQFF

d_call: TRBD1
j_call: TRBJ2-1
v_call: TRBV28
clone_size: once
cdr3_nt: TGTGCCAGCAGTTTAGCGACAGGGTTCAATGAGCAGTTCTTC
cdr3_aa: CASSLATGFNEQFF

d_call: -
j_call: TRBJ1-6
v_call: TRBV14
clone_size: -
cdr3_nt: TGTGCCAGCAGCCGAGCCCCTAGCTCCTATAATTCACCCCTCCACTTT
cdr3_aa: CASSRAPSSYNSPLHF

d_call: -
j_call: TRBJ1-2
v_call: TRBV19
clone_size: -
cdr3_nt: TGTGCCAGTAGAGGGAGCTATGGCTACACCTTC
cdr3_aa: CASRGSYGYTF

d_call: -
j_call: TRBJ2-2
v_call: TRBV7-9
clone_size: -
cdr3_nt: TGTGCCAGCAGCTCCCCACGCGTGATCACCGGGGAGCTGTTTTTT
cdr3_aa: CASSSPRVITGELFF

d_call: -
j_call: TRBJ1-1
v_call: TRBV7-9
clone_size: -
cdr3_nt: TGTGCCGGCTTGGTCGGAGGGAACACTGAAGCTTTCTTT
cdr3_aa: CAGLVGGNTEAFF

d_call: -
j_call: TRBJ1-1
v_call: TRBV4-1
clone_size: -
cdr3_nt: TGCGCCAGCAGCCAAGCCGAAAGACAGATGAACACTGAAGCTTTCTTT
cdr3_aa: CASSQAERQMNTEAFF

d_call: -
j_call: TRBJ2-2
v_call: TRBV11-3
clone_size: -
cdr3_nt: TGTGCCAGCAGCCGTGGGACACCCTCGAACACCGGGGAGCTGTTTTTT
cdr3_aa: CASSRGTPSNTGELFF

d_call: -
j_call: TRBJ2-2
v_call: TRBV29-1
clone_size: -
cdr3_nt: TGCAGCGTTGGTCTTAACACCGGGGAGCTGTTTTTT
cdr3_aa: CSVGLNTGELFF

d_call: TRBD2
j_call: TRBJ2-1
v_call: TRBV19
clone_size: once
cdr3_nt: TGTGCCAGTAACGAGCGGGGGCCCTACAATGAGCAGTTCTTC
cdr3_aa: CASNERGPYNEQFF

d_call: TRBD1
j_call: TRBJ2-5
v_call: TRBV14
clone_size: -
cdr3_nt: TGTGCCAGCAGCAAGATCTCGGACAGGTACCAAGAGACCCAGTACTTC
cdr3_aa: CASSKISDRYQETQYF

d_call: -
j_call: TRBJ2-1
v_call: TRBV30
clone_size: -
cdr3_nt: TGTGCCTGGAGTCCAGACAGTTACTCCTACAATGAGCAGTTCTTC
cdr3_aa: CAWSPDSYSYNEQFF

d_call: -
j_call: TRBJ2-1
v_call: TRBV5-5
clone_size: -
cdr3_nt: TGTGCCAGCAGCAAGCCGACAGGCCAATCCTACAATGAGCAGTTCTTC
cdr3_aa: CASSKPTGQSYNEQFF

d_call: TRBD1
j_call: TRBJ1-3
v_call: TRBV19
clone_size: -
cdr3_nt: TGTGCCAGTAAAGTGGGGACAGCCGACTCTGGAAACACCATATATTTT
cdr3_aa: CASKVGTADSGNTIYF

d_call: TRBD2
j_call: TRBJ2-1
v_call: TRBV27
clone_size: once
cdr3_nt: TGTGCCAGCAGTTCCCGACTAGCGGGTAGCTCCTACAATGAGCAGTTCTTC
cdr3_aa: CASSSRLAGSSYNEQFF